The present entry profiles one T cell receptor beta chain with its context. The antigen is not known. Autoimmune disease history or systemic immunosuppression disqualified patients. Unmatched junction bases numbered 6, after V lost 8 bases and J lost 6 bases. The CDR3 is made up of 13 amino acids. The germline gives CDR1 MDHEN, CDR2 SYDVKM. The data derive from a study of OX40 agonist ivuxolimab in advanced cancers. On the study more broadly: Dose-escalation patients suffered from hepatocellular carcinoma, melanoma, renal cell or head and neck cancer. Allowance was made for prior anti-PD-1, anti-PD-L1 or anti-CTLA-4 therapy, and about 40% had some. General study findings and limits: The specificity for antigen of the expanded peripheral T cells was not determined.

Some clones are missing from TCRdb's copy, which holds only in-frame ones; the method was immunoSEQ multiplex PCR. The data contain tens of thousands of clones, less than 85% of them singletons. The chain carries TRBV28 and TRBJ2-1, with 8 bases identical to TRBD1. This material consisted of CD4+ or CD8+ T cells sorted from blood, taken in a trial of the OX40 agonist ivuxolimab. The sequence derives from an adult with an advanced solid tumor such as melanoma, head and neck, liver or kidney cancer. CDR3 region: CASQTGVRNEQFF. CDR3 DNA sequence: TGTGCCAGCCAGACAGGGGTGCGCAATGAGCAGTTCTTC.